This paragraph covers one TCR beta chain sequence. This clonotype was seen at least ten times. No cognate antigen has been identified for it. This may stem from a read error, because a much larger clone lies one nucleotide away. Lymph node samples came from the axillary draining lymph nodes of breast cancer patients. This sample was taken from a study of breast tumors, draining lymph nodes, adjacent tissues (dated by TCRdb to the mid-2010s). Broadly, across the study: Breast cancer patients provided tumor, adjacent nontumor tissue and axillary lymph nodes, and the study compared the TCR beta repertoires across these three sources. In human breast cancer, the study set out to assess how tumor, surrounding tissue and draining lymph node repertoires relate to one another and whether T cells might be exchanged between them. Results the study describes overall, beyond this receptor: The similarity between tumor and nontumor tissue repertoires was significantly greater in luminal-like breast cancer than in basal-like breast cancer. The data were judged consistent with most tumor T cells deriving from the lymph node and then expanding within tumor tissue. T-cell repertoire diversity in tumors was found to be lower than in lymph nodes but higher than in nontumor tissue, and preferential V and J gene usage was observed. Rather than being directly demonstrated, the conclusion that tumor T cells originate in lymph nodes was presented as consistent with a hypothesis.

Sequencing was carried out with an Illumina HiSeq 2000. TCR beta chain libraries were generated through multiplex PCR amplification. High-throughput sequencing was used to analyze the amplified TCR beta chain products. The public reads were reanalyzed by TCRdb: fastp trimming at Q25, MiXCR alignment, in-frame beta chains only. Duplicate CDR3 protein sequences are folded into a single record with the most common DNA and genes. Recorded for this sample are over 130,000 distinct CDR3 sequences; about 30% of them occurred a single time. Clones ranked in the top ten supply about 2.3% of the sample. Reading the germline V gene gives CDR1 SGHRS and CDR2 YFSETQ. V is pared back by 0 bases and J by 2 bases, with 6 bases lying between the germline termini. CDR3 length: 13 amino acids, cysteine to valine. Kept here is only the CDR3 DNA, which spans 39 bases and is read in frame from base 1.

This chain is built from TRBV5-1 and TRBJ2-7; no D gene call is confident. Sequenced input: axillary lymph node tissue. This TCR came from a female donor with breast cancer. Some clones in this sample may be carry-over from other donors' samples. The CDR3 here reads CASSLDSAYEQYV. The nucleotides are TGCGCCAGCAGCTTGGACAGTGCCTACGAGCAGTACGTC.